This TCR beta chain came from a study of blood T cell repertoires in COVID-19. Study summary: The United States, Italy and Spain provided the acute and convalescent COVID-19 samples. Sample material is recorded as cDNA or gDNA derived from T cells, B-cell-depleted T cells, or PBMCs.

The CDR3 covers 16 residues. V lost 4 bases to trimming and J lost 0 bases, with 13 bases between them. Germline V gene lookup returns CDR1 KGHDR and CDR2 SFDVKD. In the original workflow: Using reference gene primer amplification, nucleated cell counts were estimated. TCRdb's copy holds only in-frame clones and misses some; the assay was immunoSEQ multiplex PCR. V and J calls and clone size are as listed in that table; D and trimming were resolved from the DNA. The table includes approximately 350,000 clones, about 93% detected once. This TCR came from a woman aged 18-35 years who had recovered from COVID-19. The specimen sequenced was peripheral blood. The rearrangement uses TRBV24-1 and TRBJ2-3; D is possibly TRBD1 (6 bases). The CDR3 bases are TGTGCCACCAGTGACCCTACAGGGTTCAGCACAGATACGCAGTATTTT. Residues: CATSDPTGFSTDTQYF.